This entry concerns a single TCR beta chain. Its antigen is unidentified. This sample was taken from a study of cytomegalovirus exposure and HLA in healthy donors. Some clones are missing from TCRdb's copy, which holds only in-frame ones; the method was immunoSEQ multiplex PCR. The sample holds 85,000 to 120,000 clones; about 95% are singletons and the top ten take 0.7% to 0.9%. Study results and caveats: Confirmation in vitro established that a few CMV-associated chains were specific for CMV antigens.

This receptor was taken from a woman aged 18-29 years in good health and CMV-seronegative. The source material was PBMCs.

The DNA for the CDR3 is TGTGCCAGTAGTATACAGACAGGGAGCCTCGTCTACGAGCAGTACTTC. This sequence encodes CASSIQTGSLVYEQYF. The rearrangement uses TRBV19 and TRBJ2-7, with 7 bases lining up with TRBD1. Trimming cost V 2 bases and J 3 bases; bases outside gene matches: 10. The germline V gene has CDR1 LNHDA and CDR2 SQIVND (reference sequence). The CDR3 spans 16 residues.